These 25 T cell receptor beta chains came from one sample sequenced in a study of T cell clonality in common variable immunodeficiency. The repertoire was sequenced with immunoSEQ multiplex PCR; TCRdb's copy has only in-frame clones and lacks some. Listed for the sample are tens of thousands of clones, none seen a single time. The sequencing sample was made of peripheral blood mononuclear cells. The origin of the receptors is a person aged 18 to 75 in good health.

At least ten counts were recorded for this clone. CDR3 bases read: TGTGCCAGCAGCTTTGGGTCTAGCCGGTACAATGAG. Residues: CASSFGSSRYNE. The whole CDR3 region reads CASSFGSSRYNEQFF. This chain joins TRBV7-3 and TRBJ2-1; possibly TRBD2 for D (5 bases). Read sequence stops 3 residues before the CDR3 end, and the germline J gene provides the missing end. The germline V gene has CDR1 SGHTA and CDR2 FQGTGA. The CDR3 spans 15 residues. The ends were cut back, 3 bases at V and 4 bases at J, with 13 bases in the middle.

This clone was seen repeatedly, ten times or more. The read stops 3 residues short of the end of the CDR3; the missing end is completed from the germline J gene. The chain links TRBV5-1 to TRBJ2-7; the match to TRBD1 covers 8 bases. CDR1 is SGHRS, CDR2 YFSETQ, per germline. Germline trimming cut 4 bases from V and 4 bases from J; bases unmatched to any gene: 7. The CDR3 spans 14 residues. The CDR3 loop is CASSTDRGFYEQYF. The CDR3 DNA, read in part, is TGCGCCAGCAGCACCGACAGGGGATTTTACGAG.

At least ten counts were recorded for this clone. The sequenced CDR3 bases are TGCAGCGCCGGGACAGGGACCGGGGAG. Translating gives CSAGTGTGE. The full CDR3 reads CSAGTGTGELFF. The J gene is TRBJ2-2, the V gene TRBV29-1; 9 nucleotides line up with TRBD1. The DNA ends 3 residues before the CDR3 does, and the rest of the CDR3 is filled in from the germline J gene. V was clipped by 7 bases and J by 5 bases; unmatched bases: 2. The CDR3 is made up of 12 amino acids. Germline V CDR1 and CDR2: SQVTM, ANQGSEA.

In its sample, this clone was seen many times. From the germline J gene comes the end of the CDR3, since the read stops 3 residues before it. V usage is TRBV30 and J usage is TRBJ2-7, with TRBD1 as a possible D gene (6 bases). Germline-derived CDR1 and CDR2 are GTSNPN and SVGIG (reference sequence). The CDR3 length is 13 residues. The V end lost 5 bases, the J end lost 5 bases, and 16 bases lay between the germline ends. Here the CDR3 reads CAWAGDVGDEQYF. Incomplete CDR3 DNA: TGTGCCTGGGCAGGGGACGTTGGGGACGAG.

There are many counts of this clone. Read coverage stops 3 residues before the CDR3 terminus; the germline J gene supplies the remainder. This chain links TRBV2 with TRBJ2-7; the match to TRBD1 covers 10 bases. The CDR3 runs 16 residues. From germline, CDR1 is SNHLY and CDR2 FYNNEI. V lost 5 bases, J lost 2 bases, and 9 bases stayed unmatched. CDR3 region: CASSPVGQGGTYEQYF. CDR3 bases read: TGTGCCAGCAGTCCCGTAGGACAGGGGGGGACCTACGAG.

In its sample, this clone was seen many times. The read comes to an end 3 residues before the CDR3 does, leaving the germline J gene to fill in the end. This chain connects TRBV4-1 to TRBJ2-5, with a possible D match to TRBD1 (5 bases). Germline V gene sequence: CDR1 MGHRA, CDR2 YSYEKL. Trimming left V 0 bases short and J 4 bases short, with 15 bases between. The CDR3 consists of 16 residues. The sequenced part of the CDR3 DNA is TGCGCCAGCAGCCAAGATCGTGTCCAGGGTGTAGAGACC. As protein: CASSQDRVQGVET. The whole CDR3 reads CASSQDRVQGVETQYF.

This clone was seen repeatedly, ten times or more. Read coverage stops 3 residues before the CDR3 terminus; the germline J gene supplies the remainder. This chain joins TRBV4-1 and TRBJ1-1; 9 bases are shared with TRBD1. Germline V gene data show CDR1 as MGHRA and CDR2 as YSYEKL. With V trimmed by 4 bases and J by 1 base, 4 bases remained unmatched. The CDR3 runs to 15 residues. CDR3 amino acids: CASSLQGARNTEAFF. The DNA read from the CDR3 is TGCGCCAGCAGCCTACAGGGGGCCCGGAACACTGAA.

This clone has ten or more counts. The CDR3 goes on 3 residues after the read ends, and that part is filled in from the germline J gene. V and J are TRBV29-1 and TRBJ1-4; a possible D gene is TRBD1 (5 bases). The CDR3 extends over 15 amino acids. The V gene lost 6 bases and the J gene lost 0 bases, with 14 bases spanning the gap. Per the germline V gene, CDR1 is SQVTM and CDR2 is ANQGSEA. The sequenced part of the CDR3 DNA is TGCAGCGTCGAGGACACTTTTGCAACTAATGAAAAA. Protein sequence: CSVEDTFATNEK. The CDR3 in full is CSVEDTFATNEKLFF.

Worth noting for this clone: Read sequence stops 3 residues before the CDR3 end, and the germline J gene provides the missing end. The V gene is TRBV7-3, the J gene TRBJ1-2; D remains ambiguous. The CDR3 spans 15 residues. Germline V gives CDR1 SGHTA, CDR2 FQGTGA. The part of the CDR3 DNA that was read is TGTGCCAGCAGCTTAAGGTCTAGTTGGGTCAATGAC. It is translated as CASSLRSSWVND. The full CDR3 is CASSLRSSWVNDYTF.

This clone was seen repeatedly, ten times or more. The read stops 3 residues short of the end of the CDR3; the missing end is completed from the germline J gene. The gene calls are TRBV27 and TRBJ2-3, with D perhaps matching TRBD1 (5 bases). V gave up 3 bases and J gave up 2 bases, with 15 bases separating them. The CDR3 spans 16 residues. Germline loops: CDR1 MNHEY, CDR2 SMNVEV (reference sequence). The CDR3 loop is CASSLGRQTPTDTQYF. The sequenced CDR3 bases are TGTGCCAGCAGTTTGGGCCGACAGACACCCACAGATACG.

This clone was seen repeatedly, ten times or more. From the germline J gene comes the end of the CDR3, since the read stops 3 residues before it. J is TRBJ1-2 and V is TRBV5-6; 7 nucleotides agree with TRBD1. V lost 1 base and J lost 0; bases outside the gene matches: 0. This CDR3 region has 14 residues. Germline V lookup: CDR1 SGHDT, CDR2 YYEEEE. Partial CDR3 DNA: TGTGCCAGCAGCTTGCAGGGGGCTAACTATGGC. This sequence encodes CASSLQGANYG. The entire CDR3 is CASSLQGANYGYTF.

This clone was counted at least ten times. The sequenced fragment ends 3 residues before the CDR3 boundary, so the rest is inferred from the germline J gene. V gene TRBV15 combines with J gene TRBJ1-1; D is possibly TRBD1 (5 bases). Germline CDR1 and CDR2: LNHNV and YYDKDF (reference sequence). CDR3 length equals 14 residues. The germline V and J ends were trimmed by 1 base and 0 bases, with 6 bases remaining between them. Partial CDR3 DNA: TGTGCCACCAGCAGAGCCAGGGTGAACACTGAA. It yields the protein CATSRARVNTE. The whole CDR3 protein reads CATSRARVNTEAFF.

This clone was detected ten times or more. Read data end 3 residues before the CDR3 end; the end is taken from the germline J gene. The gene calls are TRBV20-1 and TRBJ2-7; D might be TRBD1 (6 bases). The V end was cut by 5 bases, the J end by 6 bases, with 8 bases between. This CDR3 is built from 10 residues. Germline values: CDR1 DFQATT, CDR2 SNEGSKA (reference sequence). This CDR3 reads CSASDSEQYF. The CDR3 bases that were read are TGCAGTGCTTCGGACAGCGAG.

This clone was counted ten times or more. Read coverage stops 3 residues before the CDR3 terminus; the germline J gene supplies the remainder. The chain employs TRBV29-1 and TRBJ2-7, with D unclear. V gave up 4 bases and J gave up 2 bases, with 9 bases separating them. CDR3 size: 12 residues. Germline-derived CDR1 and CDR2 are SQVTM and ANQGSEA. Here the CDR3 reads CSVGATPYEQYF. The CDR3 DNA, read in part, is TGCAGCGTTGGGGCGACACCCTACGAG.

This clone was found many times. The read finishes 3 residues shy of the CDR3 end, and the germline J gene is used to complete it. J is TRBJ1-1 and V is TRBV20-1; 8 bases fit TRBD1. Germline CDR1 and CDR2: DFQATT and SNEGSKA (reference sequence). The CDR3 is 13 amino acids. V shed 3 bases and J 5 bases; nucleotides not matched to a gene: 5. The covered CDR3 bases are TGCAGTGCTAGGACAGGGGATTGGACTGAA. Its protein product is CSARTGDWTE. The whole CDR3 sequence reads CSARTGDWTEAFF.

This clone was counted ten times or more. The read gets to within 3 residues of the CDR3 end, and the germline J gene fills in the rest. The rearrangement joins TRBV7-3 to TRBJ2-5, with D uncertain. The CDR3 is 13 amino acids. Germline V gene sequence: CDR1 SGHTA, CDR2 FQGTGA. The V end was cut by 1 base, the J end by 4 bases, with 7 bases between. The CDR3 loop reads CASSLSPGETQYF. Incomplete CDR3 DNA: TGTGCCAGCAGCTTAAGTCCGGGAGAGACC.

This clone showed up many times. The read ends 3 residues before the CDR3 terminus; that terminus is restored from the germline J gene. The chain carries TRBV7-9 and TRBJ1-2; maybe TRBD1 (6 bases). V was shortened by 5 bases and J by 7 bases, with 17 bases between the two germline ends. Germline-derived CDR1 and CDR2 are SEHNR and FQNEAQ (reference sequence). The CDR3 is made up of 14 amino acids. The CDR3 region is CASSSTQGPVGYTF. The covered CDR3 bases are TGTGCCAGCAGCAGCACTCAGGGGCCAGTTGGC.

This clone was picked up many times. The read gets to within 3 residues of the CDR3 end, and the germline J gene fills in the rest. The chain links TRBV7-3 to TRBJ1-2, with TRBD1 matching over 7 bases. Germline V gene sequence: CDR1 SGHTA, CDR2 FQGTGA. This CDR3 has 15 residues. Unmatched junction bases numbered 3, after V lost 0 bases and J lost 2 bases. CDR3 sequence: CASSLTGQANYGYTF. The CDR3 bases that were read are TGTGCCAGCAGCTTAACCGGACAGGCGAACTATGGC.

This clone has a count of ten or more. The CDR3 end lies 3 residues beyond the end of the read and is filled in from the germline J gene. The chain links TRBV9 to TRBJ1-3; perhaps TRBD1 as D (5 bases). The CDR3 covers 17 residues. Germline V gene data show CDR1 as SGDLS and CDR2 as YYNGEE. V lost 0 bases to trimming and J lost 0 bases, with 13 bases between them. CDR3 region: CASSVGQGVPSGNTIYF. CDR3 DNA, as far as it was read: TGTGCCAGCAGCGTAGGGCAAGGGGTCCCCTCTGGAAACACC.

This clone has ten or more counts. The CDR3 goes on 3 residues after the read ends, and that part is filled in from the germline J gene. This sequence joins TRBV18 and TRBJ1-2; 8 bases are a match to TRBD1. With V trimmed by 2 bases and J by 4 bases, 0 bases remained unmatched. The CDR3 runs to 13 residues. Per the germline V gene, CDR1 is KGHSH and CDR2 is LQKENI. The CDR3 sequence is CASSPDRGYGYTF. The sequenced CDR3 bases are TGTGCCAGCTCACCAGACAGGGGCTATGGC.

This clone appeared many times. The read halts 3 residues ahead of the CDR3 end, with the missing end drawn from the germline J gene. V usage is TRBV5-1 and J usage is TRBJ2-7; 7 nucleotides line up with TRBD2. After removal of 3 bases from V and 0 bases from J, the junction contained 12 bases not matched to a gene. The CDR3 totals 17 residues. Germline CDR1 reads SGHRS; CDR2 reads YFSETQ. Here the CDR3 reads CASSSLGEQRGSYEQYF. The CDR3 bases that were read are TGCGCCAGCAGCTCTTTAGGTGAACAGCGGGGCTCCTACGAG.

There are many counts of this clone. Read sequence stops 3 residues before the CDR3 end, and the germline J gene provides the missing end. The V and J genes are TRBV2 and TRBJ2-7; 9 nucleotides agree with TRBD1. Germline CDR1 reads SNHLY; CDR2 reads FYNNEI. The CDR3 is 15 residues long. Unmatched junction bases numbered 5, after V lost 3 bases and J lost 2 bases. The CDR3 DNA, read in part, is TGTGCCAGCAGTGACGAACAGGGGGCTGCCTACGAG. This gives the protein CASSDEQGAAYE. The full-length CDR3 reads as CASSDEQGAAYEQYF.

This clone appeared many times. The CDR3 goes on 3 residues after the read ends, and that part is filled in from the germline J gene. This rearrangement joins TRBV24-1 to TRBJ2-5; 8 nucleotides match TRBD1. This CDR3 contains 15 residues. V dropped 6 bases and J dropped 1; count of bases not matched to a gene: 6. Germline CDR1 and CDR2: KGHDR and SFDVKD. The CDR3: CATSLTGTGQETQYF. The CDR3 DNA, read in part, is TGTGCCACCAGTCTAACCGGGACAGGCCAAGAGACC.

Ten or more counts support this clone. The DNA read from the CDR3 is TGCAGTGCTAGGGGAGCGGGGGCTCAAGAGACC. This codes for CSARGAGAQET. The entire CDR3 reads CSARGAGAQETQYF. The chain uses TRBV20-1 and TRBJ2-5; 8 bases are shared with TRBD2. Read data end 3 residues before the CDR3 end; the end is taken from the germline J gene. The CDR3 is 14 residues long. Germline V gene sequence: CDR1 DFQATT, CDR2 SNEGSKA (reference sequence). J was trimmed by 2 bases and V by 3 bases; bases with no gene match: 5.

In this sample, this clone turned up a few times. A far larger clone is off by one base, so a read error is likely. With the read ending 3 residues before the CDR3 end, the germline J gene is used to fill in that end. The chain employs TRBV6-1 and TRBJ2-7, with 10 positions matching TRBD2. This CDR3 contains 15 residues. The germline CDR1 and CDR2 sequences are MNHNS and SASEGT. The sequenced part of the CDR3 DNA is TGTGCCAGCAGGGAAGCTAGCGGGAGTATCTACGAG. This sequence encodes CASREASGSIYE. The CDR3 in its entirety is CASREASGSIYEQYF.